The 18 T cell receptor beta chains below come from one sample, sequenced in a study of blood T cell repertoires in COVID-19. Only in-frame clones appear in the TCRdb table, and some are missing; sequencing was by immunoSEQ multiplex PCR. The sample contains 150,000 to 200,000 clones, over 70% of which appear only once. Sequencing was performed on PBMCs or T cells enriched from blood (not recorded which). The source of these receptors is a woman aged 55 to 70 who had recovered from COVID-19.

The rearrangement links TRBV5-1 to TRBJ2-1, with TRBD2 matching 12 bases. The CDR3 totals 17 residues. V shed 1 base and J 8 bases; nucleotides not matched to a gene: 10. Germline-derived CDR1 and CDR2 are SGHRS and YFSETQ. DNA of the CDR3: TGCGCCAGCAGCTTGCTAGCGGGAGGGCCGAAAGGTGATGAGCAGTTCTTC. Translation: CASSLLAGGPKGDEQFF.

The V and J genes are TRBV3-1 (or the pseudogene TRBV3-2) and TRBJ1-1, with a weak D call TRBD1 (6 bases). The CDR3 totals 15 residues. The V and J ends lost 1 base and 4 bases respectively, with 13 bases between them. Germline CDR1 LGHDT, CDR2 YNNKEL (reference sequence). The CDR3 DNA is TGTGCCAGCAGCCAAGTGGCCCAGGGGTTCACTGAAGCTTTCTTT. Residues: CASSQVAQGFTEAFF.

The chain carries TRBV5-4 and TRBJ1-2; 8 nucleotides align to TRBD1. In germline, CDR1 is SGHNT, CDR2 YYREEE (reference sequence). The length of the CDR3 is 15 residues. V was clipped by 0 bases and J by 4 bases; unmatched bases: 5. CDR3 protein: CASSLEQGVVYGYTF. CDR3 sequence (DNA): TGTGCCAGCAGCTTGGAACAGGGGGTGGTCTATGGCTACACCTTC. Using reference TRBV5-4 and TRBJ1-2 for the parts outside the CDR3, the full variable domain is ETGVTQSPTHLIKTRGQQVTLRCSSQSGHNTVSWYQQALGQGPQFIFQYYREEENGRGNFPPRFSGLQFPNYSSELNVNALELDDSALYLCASSLEQGVVYGYTFGSGTRLTVV.

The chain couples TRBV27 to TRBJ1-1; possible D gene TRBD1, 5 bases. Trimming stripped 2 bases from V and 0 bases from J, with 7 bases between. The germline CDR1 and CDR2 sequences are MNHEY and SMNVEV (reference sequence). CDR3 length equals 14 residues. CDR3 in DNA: TGTGCCAGCAGTTTAACGGACATGAACACTGAAGCTTTCTTT. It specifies CASSLTDMNTEAFF.

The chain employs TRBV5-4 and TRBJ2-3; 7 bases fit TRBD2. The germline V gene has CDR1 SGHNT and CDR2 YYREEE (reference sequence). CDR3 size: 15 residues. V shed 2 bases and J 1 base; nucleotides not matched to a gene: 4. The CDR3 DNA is TGTGCCAGCAGCTTTTCCCTAGCGGGCACAGATACGCAGTATTTT. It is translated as CASSFSLAGTDTQYF. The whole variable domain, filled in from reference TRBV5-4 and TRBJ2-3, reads ETGVTQSPTHLIKTRGQQVTLRCSSQSGHNTVSWYQQALGQGPQFIFQYYREEENGRGNFPPRFSGLQFPNYSSELNVNALELDDSALYLCASSFSLAGTDTQYFGPGTRLTVL.

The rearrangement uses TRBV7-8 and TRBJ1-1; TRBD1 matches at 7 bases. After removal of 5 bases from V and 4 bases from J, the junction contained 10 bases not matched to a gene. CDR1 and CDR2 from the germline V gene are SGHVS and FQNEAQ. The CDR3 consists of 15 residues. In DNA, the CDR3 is TGTGCCAGCAGCACCTACAGGGGTCGGGGCACTGAAGCTTTCTTT. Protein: CASSTYRGRGTEAFF.

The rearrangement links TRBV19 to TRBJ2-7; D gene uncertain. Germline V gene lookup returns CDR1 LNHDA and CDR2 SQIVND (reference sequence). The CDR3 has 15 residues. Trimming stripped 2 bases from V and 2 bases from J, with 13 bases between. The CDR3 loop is CASSITSYSAYEQYF. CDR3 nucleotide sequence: TGTGCCAGTAGTATAACCTCCTACAGTGCCTACGAGCAGTACTTC. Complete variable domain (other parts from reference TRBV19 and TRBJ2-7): DGGITQSPKYLFRKEGQNVTLSCEQNLNHDAMYWYRQDPGQGLRLIYYSQIVNDFQKGDIAEGYSVSREKKESFPLTVTSAQKNPTAFYLCASSITSYSAYEQYFGPGTRLTVT.

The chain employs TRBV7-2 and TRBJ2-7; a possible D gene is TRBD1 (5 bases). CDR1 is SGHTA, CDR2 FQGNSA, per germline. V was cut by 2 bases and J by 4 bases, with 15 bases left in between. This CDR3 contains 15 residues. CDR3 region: CASSLWSGNQYEQYF. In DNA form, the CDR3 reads TGTGCCAGCAGCTTATGGTCAGGGAATCAGTACGAGCAGTACTTC.

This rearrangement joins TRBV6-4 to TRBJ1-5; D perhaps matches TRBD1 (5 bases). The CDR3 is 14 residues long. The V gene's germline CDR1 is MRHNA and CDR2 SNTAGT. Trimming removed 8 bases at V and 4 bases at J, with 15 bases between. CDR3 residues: CASEEDRLNQPQHF. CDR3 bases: TGTGCCAGCGAGGAAGACAGACTGAATCAGCCCCAGCATTTT.

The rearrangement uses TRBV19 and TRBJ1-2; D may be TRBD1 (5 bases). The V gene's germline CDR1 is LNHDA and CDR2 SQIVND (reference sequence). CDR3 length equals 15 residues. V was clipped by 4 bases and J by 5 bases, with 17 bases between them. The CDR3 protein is CASSRAGPESYGYTF. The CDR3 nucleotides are TGTGCCAGTAGTAGGGCAGGGCCCGAGTCGTATGGCTACACCTTC.

CDR3 nucleotide sequence: TGCGCCAGCAGCGCACAGGGCTTTGGGGGAAATGAAAAACTGTTTTTT. Its protein is CASSAQGFGGNEKLFF. The chain employs TRBV5-1 and TRBJ1-4, with D possibly TRBD1 on 6 matching bases. Germline V gene data show CDR1 as SGHRS and CDR2 as YFSETQ. V shed 4 bases and J shed 5 bases, with 18 bases lying between them. This CDR3 has 16 amino acids.

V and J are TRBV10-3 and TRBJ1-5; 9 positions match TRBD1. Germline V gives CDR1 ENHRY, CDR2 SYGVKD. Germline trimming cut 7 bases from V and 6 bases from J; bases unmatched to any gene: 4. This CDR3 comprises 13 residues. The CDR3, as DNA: TGTGCCATCAACAGGGGGCTCGGTCAGCCCCAGCATTTT. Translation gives CAINRGLGQPQHF.

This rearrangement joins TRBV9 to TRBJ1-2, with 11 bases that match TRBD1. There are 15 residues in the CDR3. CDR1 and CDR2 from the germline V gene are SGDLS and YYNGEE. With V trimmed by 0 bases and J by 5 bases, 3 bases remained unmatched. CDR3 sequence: CASSVARDRGYGYTF. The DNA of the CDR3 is TGTGCCAGCAGCGTAGCAAGGGACAGGGGGTATGGCTACACCTTC.

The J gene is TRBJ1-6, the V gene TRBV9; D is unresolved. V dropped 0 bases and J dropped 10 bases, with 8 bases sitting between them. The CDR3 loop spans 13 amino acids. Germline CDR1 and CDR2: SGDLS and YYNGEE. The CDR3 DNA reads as TGTGCCAGCAGCGTAGGAGTCGGGTCACCCCTCCACTTT. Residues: CASSVGVGSPLHF.

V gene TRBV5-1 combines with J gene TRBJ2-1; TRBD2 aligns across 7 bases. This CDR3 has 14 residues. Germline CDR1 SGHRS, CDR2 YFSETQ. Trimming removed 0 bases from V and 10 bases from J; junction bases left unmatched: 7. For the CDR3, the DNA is TGCGCCAGCAGCTTGGTCCCTAGCGGAGGGGAGCAGTTCTTC. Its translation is CASSLVPSGGEQFF.

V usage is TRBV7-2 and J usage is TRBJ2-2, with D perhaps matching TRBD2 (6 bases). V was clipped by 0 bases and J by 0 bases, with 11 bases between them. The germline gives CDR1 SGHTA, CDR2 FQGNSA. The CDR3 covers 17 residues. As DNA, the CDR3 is TGTGCCAGCAGCTTAGCCCTAGCGACGGCGAACACCGGGGAGCTGTTTTTT. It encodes CASSLALATANTGELFF. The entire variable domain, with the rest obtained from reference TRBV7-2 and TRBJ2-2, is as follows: GAGVSQSPSNKVTEKGKDVELRCDPISGHTALYWYRQSLGQGLEFLIYFQGNSAPDKSGLPSDRFSAERTGGSVSTLTIQRTQQEDSAVYLCASSLALATANTGELFFGEGSRLTVL.

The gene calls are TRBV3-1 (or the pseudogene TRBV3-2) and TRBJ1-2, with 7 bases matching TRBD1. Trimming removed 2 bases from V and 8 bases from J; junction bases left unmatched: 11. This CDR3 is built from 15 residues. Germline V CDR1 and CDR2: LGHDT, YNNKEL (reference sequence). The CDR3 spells CASSQNRGLSLGYTF. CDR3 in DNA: TGTGCCAGCAGCCAAAACAGGGGCCTTTCCCTGGGCTACACCTTC.

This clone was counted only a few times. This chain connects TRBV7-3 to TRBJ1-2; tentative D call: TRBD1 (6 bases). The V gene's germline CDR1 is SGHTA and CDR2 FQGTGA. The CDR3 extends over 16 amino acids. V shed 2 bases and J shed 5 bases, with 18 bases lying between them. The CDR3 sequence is CASSLGGLGQSYGYTF. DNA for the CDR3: TGTGCCAGCAGCTTAGGGGGTCTAGGACAGTCTTATGGCTACACCTTC.